This T cell receptor (beta chain) was sequenced for a study of T-cell memory formation after mild COVID-19. Across the study: Most TCR clusters belonged to a single donor.

The germline CDR1 and CDR2 sequences are DFQATT and SNEGSKA (reference sequence). Between the trimmed V and J ends, which lost 2 bases and 2 bases, there was a span of 14 bases. CDR3 length: 15 residues. Via MiXCR, TCRdb re-called the 5' RACE reads, giving one row per CDR3 protein. The sample has roughly 400,000 distinct CDR3 sequences; approximately 19% are singletons. This chain connects TRBV20-1 to TRBJ2-3; D gene uncertain. This receptor was taken from a man in his late teens or twenties who had mild COVID-19 (a few samples of this study predate the infection). Cell type and time point are not known. Sequenced: PBMCs or a T cell subset sorted from them (not recorded which). CDR3 sequence (DNA): TGCAGTGCTAGATTTCGGCAGACTGCCACAGATACGCAGTATTTT. It is translated as CSARFRQTATDTQYF.